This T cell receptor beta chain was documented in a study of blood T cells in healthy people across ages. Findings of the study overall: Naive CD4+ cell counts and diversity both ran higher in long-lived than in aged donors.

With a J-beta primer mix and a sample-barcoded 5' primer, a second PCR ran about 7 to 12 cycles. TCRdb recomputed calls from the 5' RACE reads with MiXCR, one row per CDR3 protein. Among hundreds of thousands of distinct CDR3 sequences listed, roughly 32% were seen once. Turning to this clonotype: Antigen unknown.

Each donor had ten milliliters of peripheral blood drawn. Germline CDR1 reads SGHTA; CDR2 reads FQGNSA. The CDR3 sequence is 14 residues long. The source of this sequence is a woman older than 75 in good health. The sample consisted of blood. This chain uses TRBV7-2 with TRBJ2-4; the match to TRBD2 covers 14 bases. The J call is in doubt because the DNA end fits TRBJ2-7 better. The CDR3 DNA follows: TGTGCCAGCAACGGACTAGCGGGGGGATACGAGCAGTACTTC. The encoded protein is CASNGLAGGYEQYF.